These 31 T cell receptor beta chains were all obtained from the same sample, sequenced in a study of T cell repertoires in cytomegalovirus infection. TCRdb re-analysed the reads in MiXCR, keeping a single row per CDR3 protein. Found here are about 180,000 distinct CDR3 sequences, 15% to 20% of them singletons; the top ten hold almost 25%. The sequencing input was CD8+ T cells from PBMCs. These receptor sequences come from a human donor in good health (CMV status not recorded). Some clones in this sample may be carry-over from other donors' samples.

The chain couples TRBV20-1 to TRBJ1-1; 9 bases are a match to TRBD1. The CDR3 has 16 residues. Per the germline V gene, CDR1 is DFQATT and CDR2 is SNEGSKA (reference sequence). After removal of 0 bases from V and 2 bases from J, the junction contained 7 bases not matched to a gene. CDR3 nucleotide sequence: TGCAGTGCTAGAGAGGAGTCGGACAGGGGTAACACTGAAGCTTTCTTT. Its translation: CSAREESDRGNTEAFF.

This clonotype was counted between two and nine times. The chain uses TRBV15 and TRBJ2-2, with D perhaps TRBD2 (6 bases). Per the germline V gene, CDR1 is LNHNV and CDR2 is YYDKDF (reference sequence). This CDR3 has 18 residues. V was pared by 3 bases and J by 4 bases, with 21 bases between. In nucleotides, the CDR3 is TGTGCCACCAGCAGCCTAGGGACTCCAACTGCCCGCACCGGGGAGCTGTTTTTT. Amino acids: CATSSLGTPTARTGELFF. Full variable domain (remainder filled in from reference TRBV15 and TRBJ2-2): DAMVIQNPRYQVTQFGKPVTLSCSQTLNHNVMYWYQQKSSQAPKLLFHYYDKDFNNEADTPDNFQSRRPNTSFCFLDIRSPGLGDTAMYLCATSSLGTPTARTGELFFGEGSRLTVL.

The CDR3: CASSFSSSTIAFGPGEEQFF. For the CDR3, the DNA is TGTGCCAGCAGTTTCAGCTCTTCGACAATAGCGTTTGGTCCGGGCGAAGAGCAGTTCTTC. The rearrangement joins TRBV28 to TRBJ2-1; the D gene is possibly TRBD2 (5 bases). With 3 bases removed from V and 10 bases from J, the gap between germline ends came to 34 bases. The CDR3 covers 20 residues. From germline, CDR1 is MDHEN and CDR2 SYDVKM. Looking up the rest from reference TRBV28 and TRBJ2-1 gives the full variable domain: DVKVTQSSRYLVKRTGEKVFLECVQDMDHENMFWYRQDPGLGLRLIYFSYDVKMKEKGDIPEGYSVSREKKERFSLILESASTNQTSMYLCASSFSSSTIAFGPGEEQFFGPGTRLTVL.

The CDR3 bases are TGCGCCAGCAGTCAAGAGATTTACAGGGAACTAAGCTCACCCCTCCACTTT. This sequence encodes CASSQEIYRELSSPLHF. The chain couples TRBV23-1 to TRBJ1-6; tentatively, D is TRBD1 (6 bases). TRBV23-1 is reported as an ORF; its role is uncertain. The CDR3 has 17 residues. Trimming took 2 bases from V and 10 from J, leaving 21 bases between them.

A few counts support this clonotype. The V call is TRBV7-3, the J call TRBJ2-3, with D tentatively TRBD1 (5 bases). V was trimmed by 5 bases and J by 3 bases, leaving 18 bases between them. The germline V gene has CDR1 SGHTA and CDR2 FQGTGA. The CDR3 runs 16 residues. CDR3: CASSPSAGIGTDTQYF. CDR3 DNA sequence: TGTGCCAGCAGCCCCTCGGCAGGGATTGGGACAGATACGCAGTATTTT.

This clonotype was counted only a few times. This chain uses TRBV28 with TRBJ1-2, with a weak D call TRBD1 (5 bases). This CDR3 has 14 residues. Germline assignment: CDR1 MDHEN and CDR2 SYDVKM. Trimming cost V 3 bases and J 8 bases, with 16 bases left between them. The CDR3 protein is CASSFHGGGGGYTF. The CDR3 DNA follows: TGTGCCAGCAGTTTTCACGGGGGAGGAGGGGGCTACACCTTC.

This clonotype came up many times. The rearrangement joins TRBV7-2 to TRBJ2-7, with D uncertain. The V and J ends lost 2 bases and 2 bases respectively, with 10 bases between them. The CDR3 spans 14 residues. The germline CDR1 and CDR2 sequences are SGHTA and FQGNSA. The CDR3 reads CASSLKGPPYEQYF. The CDR3 nucleotides are TGTGCCAGCAGCTTAAAAGGGCCCCCCTACGAGCAGTACTTC.

This clonotype has just a few counts. This chain uses TRBV7-2 with TRBJ1-1; unclear D gene. The CDR3 has 11 residues. The germline V and J ends were trimmed by 5 bases and 9 bases, with 10 bases remaining between them. From germline, CDR1 is SGHTA and CDR2 FQGNSA. The CDR3 bases are TGTGCCAGCAGCCACGGACTGAAAGCTTTCTTT. Its translation is CASSHGLKAFF.

This clonotype appeared a few times. A read error may account for a junction end that differs from germline. The rearrangement links TRBV10-3 to TRBJ1-5; D may be TRBD1 (5 bases). This CDR3 contains 16 residues. CDR1 ENHRY and CDR2 SYGVKD come from the germline V gene. The DNA for the CDR3 is TGTGCCATCAGTGAGTACCCCGGGCCAGGGAGTCAGCCCCGGCATTTT. Translating gives CAISEYPGPGSQPRHF.

This clonotype showed up just a few times. The junction shows a germline mismatch at one end, possibly a read error. The chain carries TRBV20-1 and TRBJ2-7; perhaps TRBD2 as D (5 bases). The germline gives CDR1 DFQATT, CDR2 SNEGSKA (reference sequence). This CDR3 contains 12 residues. The CDR3 spells CSAPGLLAEQCF. The CDR3 DNA reads TGCAGTGCCCCCGGACTTCTCGCCGAGCAGTGCTTC.

This clonotype has just a few counts. The rearrangement uses TRBV27 and TRBJ2-1; possibly TRBD2 for D (6 bases). CDR3 length: 17 amino acids. The germline V gene has CDR1 MNHEY and CDR2 SMNVEV (reference sequence). V was trimmed by 0 bases and J by 0 bases, leaving 12 bases between them. The CDR3 nucleotides are TGTGCCAGCAGTTTATCGTCTAGCGTTAGCTCCTACAATGAGCAGTTCTTC. This sequence encodes CASSLSSSVSSYNEQFF.

This clonotype was picked up a small number of times. This chain connects TRBV14 to TRBJ2-3; D not resolved. V was pared by 1 base and J by 4 bases, with 6 bases between. Per germline, CDR1 SGHDN and CDR2 FVKESK. The CDR3 spans 13 residues. The CDR3 nucleotides read TGTGCCAGCAGCCAAGTTGGATCAGATACGCAGTATTTT. Residues: CASSQVGSDTQYF.

This clonotype was found a few times. V gene TRBV28 combines with J gene TRBJ2-4; D might be TRBD2 (7 bases). Germline V CDR1 and CDR2: MDHEN, SYDVKM. This CDR3 region has 15 residues. V was clipped by 3 bases and J by 2 bases, with 11 bases between them. Written as DNA, the CDR3 is TGTGCCAGCAGTTTGAGGGGGGGATCCAAAAACATTCAGTACTTC. Translation gives CASSLRGGSKNIQYF.

This clonotype was observed a handful of times. The V call is TRBV6-2 or TRBV6-3, the J call TRBJ1-1; perhaps TRBD1 as D (6 bases). Germline CDR1 MNHEY, CDR2 SVGEGT. Trimming took 4 bases from V and 0 from J, leaving 9 bases between them. The CDR3 contains 14 residues. In nucleotides, the CDR3 is TGTGCCAGCAGTTGGGGGCGGATGAACACTGAAGCTTTCTTT. Residues: CASSWGRMNTEAFF.

The chain recombines TRBV6-2 or TRBV6-3 with TRBJ1-1, with 7 bases matching TRBD1. Germline loops: CDR1 MNHEY, CDR2 SVGEGT. Trimming removed 6 bases from V and 1 base from J; junction bases left unmatched: 5. This CDR3 comprises 14 residues. The CDR3 loop reads CASSQQGSNTEAFF. As DNA, the CDR3 is TGTGCCAGCAGCCAACAGGGGTCGAACACTGAAGCTTTCTTT.

This clonotype was seen a handful of times. The V call is TRBV9, the J call TRBJ2-5, with D unresolved. V was trimmed by 4 bases and J by 5 bases, leaving 12 bases between them. The CDR3 has 13 amino acids. Germline CDR1 is SGDLS and CDR2 is YYNGEE. The CDR3 loop reads CASSPTSVETQYF. In DNA form, the CDR3 reads TGTGCCAGCAGCCCCACATCTGTGGAGACCCAGTACTTC.

The chain joins TRBV28 to TRBJ1-6; D not certain. Trimming took off 2 bases at V and 10 bases at J, with 6 bases between the two ends. The CDR3 length is 12 residues. CDR1 is MDHEN and CDR2 is SYDVKM in the germline V gene. The CDR3 sequence is CASSLRASPLHF. For the CDR3, the DNA is TGTGCCAGCAGTTTAAGGGCATCACCCCTCCACTTT.

This chain uses TRBV28 with TRBJ2-7; D remains unclear. This CDR3 is built from 15 residues. Trimming took 2 bases from V and 4 from J, leaving 15 bases between them. Germline V gene data show CDR1 as MDHEN and CDR2 as SYDVKM. The CDR3, as DNA: TGTGCCAGCAGTTTAGATGGGGTAATTAGTTACGAGCAGTACTTC. As protein: CASSLDGVISYEQYF. Full variable domain (rest looked up from reference TRBV28 and TRBJ2-7): DVKVTQSSRYLVKRTGEKVFLECVQDMDHENMFWYRQDPGLGLRLIYFSYDVKMKEKGDIPEGYSVSREKKERFSLILESASTNQTSMYLCASSLDGVISYEQYFGPGTRLTVT.

This clonotype was counted only a few times. The chain employs TRBV10-1 and TRBJ1-2; no clear D gene. The CDR3 covers 10 residues. Germline loops: CDR1 WNHNN, CDR2 SYGVQD (reference sequence). This CDR3 is CDPRARGYTF. The CDR3 bases are TGCGATCCGAGGGCTCGAGGCTACACCTTC.

This clonotype was recorded a few times. The chain has TRBV7-9 and TRBJ1-5; 11 bases fit TRBD1. CDR1 is SEHNR, CDR2 FQNEAQ, per germline (reference sequence). The V gene end was trimmed by 4 bases and the J gene end by 5 bases; junction bases not matched to a gene: 4. The CDR3 sequence is 15 residues long. The CDR3 bases are TGTGCCAGCAGCTCCCCGGGACAGGGGGATCAGCCCCAGCATTTT. Translation: CASSSPGQGDQPQHF.

Only a few counts were recorded for this clonotype. The chain joins TRBV10-3 to TRBJ2-7, with D unresolved. Per the germline V gene, CDR1 is ENHRY and CDR2 is SYGVKD. V was cut by 6 bases and J by 0 bases, with 9 bases left in between. This CDR3 is 13 amino acids long. Here the CDR3 DNA reads TGTGCCATCAGGTCGAGTTCCTCCTACGAGCAGTACTTC. Translated: CAIRSSSSYEQYF.

V and J are TRBV7-2 and TRBJ2-2; tentatively, D is TRBD1 (5 bases). From germline, CDR1 is SGHTA and CDR2 FQGNSA. The CDR3 consists of 17 residues. V lost 1 base to trimming and J lost 5 bases, with 17 bases between them. DNA of the CDR3: TGTGCCAGCAGCTTAGTTCCAGGGTCGGCGGAGACCGGGGAGCTGTTTTTT. Its protein product is CASSLVPGSAETGELFF.

This clonotype has a handful of counts. The CDR3 is CASSYGAPEAFF. Here the CDR3 DNA reads TGTGCCAGCAGTTACGGGGCCCCTGAAGCTTTCTTT. V and J are TRBV6-1 and TRBJ1-1; weak D call: TRBD1 (5 bases). Trimming pared 5 bases from V and 6 bases from J, leaving 10 bases between. The CDR3 extends over 12 amino acids. CDR1 is MNHNS and CDR2 is SASEGT in the germline V gene.

The chain has TRBV12-3 or TRBV12-4 and TRBJ1-4; D unclear. The CDR3 spans 13 residues. V was trimmed by 7 bases and J by 5 bases, leaving 11 bases between them. The CDR3 DNA reads as TGTGCCAGCACCCCCAGCGGAAATGAAAAACTGTTTTTT. Translating gives CASTPSGNEKLFF.

This clonotype was recorded a few times. The chain couples TRBV5-6 to TRBJ2-2, with 11 bases fitting TRBD1. Germline V gene sequence: CDR1 SGHDT, CDR2 YYEEEE. The junction had 6 bases not matched to a gene; V was cut back by 6 bases and J by 5 bases. The CDR3 has 15 amino acids. CDR3 in amino acids: CASNPDRGPTGELFF. CDR3 sequence (DNA): TGTGCCAGCAACCCGGACAGGGGGCCGACCGGGGAGCTGTTTTTT.

J is TRBJ2-7 and V is TRBV7-8; perhaps TRBD1 as D (5 bases). Germline V lookup: CDR1 SGHVS, CDR2 FQNEAQ. The CDR3 loop spans 15 amino acids. Trimming cost V 1 base and J 2 bases, with 12 bases left between them. Here the CDR3 reads CASSLDRTPTYEQYF. CDR3 nucleotide sequence: TGTGCCAGCAGCTTAGACCGGACACCGACCTACGAGCAGTACTTC.

This clonotype was counted a few times. The chain joins TRBV6-2 or TRBV6-3 to TRBJ2-7; 12 bases fit TRBD1. Germline V gene sequence: CDR1 MNHEY, CDR2 SVGEGT. The CDR3 runs to 20 residues. Trimming cost V 2 bases and J 3 bases; bases outside gene matches: 17. In DNA, the CDR3 is TGTGCCAGCAGTTACGGGACAGGGGGCGCCGGGGGACTAGCCCACTACGAGCAGTACTTC. It is translated as CASSYGTGGAGGLAHYEQYF.

A note on this clonotype: An end of the junction does not agree with germline; a read error may underlie this. The V gene is TRBV7-2, the J gene TRBJ2-7, with D maybe TRBD2 (5 bases). Per the germline V gene, CDR1 is SGHTA and CDR2 is FQGNSA. There are 13 residues in the CDR3. The CDR3 DNA reads as TGTGCCAGCAGCTTAGGGGGAGCGAGGGAGCGGTACTTC. Translated, it gives CASSLGGARERYF.

This clonotype has a handful of counts. The rearrangement joins TRBV12-3 or TRBV12-4 to TRBJ1-2, with TRBD1 as a possible D gene (5 bases). The length of the CDR3 is 14 residues. Trimming cost V 3 bases and J 4 bases, with 12 bases left between them. The CDR3 nucleotides are TGTGCCAGCAGTTTGTCTGGGGCTGTCTATGGCTACACCTTC. Translation: CASSLSGAVYGYTF.

J is TRBJ1-1 and V is TRBV20-1; 8 bases align to TRBD1. CDR1 DFQATT and CDR2 SNEGSKA come from the germline V gene (reference sequence). The CDR3 loop spans 13 amino acids. The trim removed 5 bases at V and 3 bases at J, leaving 5 bases unmatched. The CDR3 loop reads CSAPTGEYTEAFF. The DNA for the CDR3 is TGCAGTGCTCCGACAGGGGAGTACACTGAAGCTTTCTTT.

This clonotype was seen many times. J is TRBJ1-4 and V is TRBV5-5; D gene ambiguous. CDR1 is SGHKS, CDR2 YYEKEE, per germline (reference sequence). The length of the CDR3 is 19 residues. V shed 2 bases and J shed 0 bases, with 20 bases lying between them. The CDR3 region has the DNA TGTGCCAGCAGCTTCGGGCAAGAAGGACTAGTCGCAACTAATGAAAAACTGTTTTTT. It translates to CASSFGQEGLVATNEKLFF.